A selection of T cell receptor beta chains follows, all from one sample in a study of T cell responses to AZD1222 COVID-19 vaccine. TCRdb's table, derived via immunoSEQ multiplex PCR, lists solely in-frame clones and lacks some. Among over 65,000 clones listed, roughly nine tenths were seen once. The sample consisted of peripheral blood, taken on day 0 of MenACWY control vaccination. These receptor sequences come from an adult in good health. CDR3s include the opening cysteine and the closing phenylalanine or tryptophan. Each record gives: D gene, clone size, V gene, J gene, CDR3 protein, CDR3 DNA. The D gene is left open where the match is weak. Where a row states a size, it is once, few, many or the class of an expanded clone; other rows omit it.

.	.	TRBV9	TRBJ2-3	CASSADGGRTDTQYF	TGTGCCAGCAGCGCCGACGGGGGGCGGACAGATACGCAGTATTTT
.	.	TRBV19	TRBJ1-5	CASSNKGQQPQHF	TGTGCCAGTAGTAATAAGGGGCAGCAGCCCCAGCATTTT
.	.	TRBV4-3	TRBJ1-4	CASSQDTRAMEKLFF	TGCGCCAGCAGCCAAGATACCAGGGCCATGGAAAAACTGTTTTTT
.	once	TRBV6-5	TRBJ2-5	CASRVTGRETQYF	TGTGCCAGCAGGGTGACAGGCCGGGAGACCCAGTACTTC
.	.	TRBV10-3	TRBJ2-1	CAISVSSNEQFF	TGTGCCATCAGTGTAAGTTCCAATGAGCAGTTCTTC
TRBD2	.	TRBV5-1	TRBJ2-3	CASSSQPTSGVGLTDTQYF	TGCGCCAGCAGCTCCCAGCCGACTAGCGGGGTAGGGTTGACAGATACGCAGTATTTT
TRBD1	.	TRBV23-1	TRBJ1-6	CASSRGGGFCNNSPLHF	TGCGCCAGCAGTCGTGGAGGGGGCTTTTGTAATAATTCACCCCTCCACTTT
.	once	TRBV11-2	TRBJ2-5	CASSLEGRREETQYF	TGTGCCAGCAGCTTAGAGGGTCGGCGGGAAGAGACCCAGTACTTC
.	once	TRBV7-2	TRBJ2-1	CASSFGSLGNEQFF	TGTGCCAGCAGCTTCGGCAGCTTGGGCAATGAGCAGTTCTTC
TRBD2	.	TRBV15	TRBJ2-7	CATSRSGLAGGFNEQYF	TGTGCCACCAGCAGATCCGGACTAGCGGGAGGGTTCAACGAGCAGTACTTC
.	.	TRBV9	TRBJ2-3	CASSVDVRRPTQYF	TGTGCCAGCAGCGTAGATGTGCGGAGGCCTACGCAGTATTTT
.	.	TRBV9	TRBJ1-1	CASSRTTSPGGGTEAFF	TGTGCCAGCAGCCGAACTACGAGTCCGGGAGGCGGCACTGAAGCTTTCTTT
.	.	TRBV6-1	TRBJ1-5	CASSEYGVADQPQHF	TGTGCCAGCAGTGAATACGGGGTTGCGGATCAGCCCCAGCATTTT
.	.	TRBV16	TRBJ2-7	CASSRTYEQYF	TGTGCCAGCAGCCGCACCTACGAGCAGTACTTC
.	.	TRBV6-6	TRBJ2-5	CASCNRASQETQYF	TGTGCCAGCTGCAACAGGGCTTCCCAAGAGACCCAGTACTTC
.	.	TRBV30	TRBJ1-6	CAWSVGGHFDYNSPLHF	TGTGCCTGGAGTGTAGGGGGACATTTTGACTATAATTCACCCCTCCACTTT